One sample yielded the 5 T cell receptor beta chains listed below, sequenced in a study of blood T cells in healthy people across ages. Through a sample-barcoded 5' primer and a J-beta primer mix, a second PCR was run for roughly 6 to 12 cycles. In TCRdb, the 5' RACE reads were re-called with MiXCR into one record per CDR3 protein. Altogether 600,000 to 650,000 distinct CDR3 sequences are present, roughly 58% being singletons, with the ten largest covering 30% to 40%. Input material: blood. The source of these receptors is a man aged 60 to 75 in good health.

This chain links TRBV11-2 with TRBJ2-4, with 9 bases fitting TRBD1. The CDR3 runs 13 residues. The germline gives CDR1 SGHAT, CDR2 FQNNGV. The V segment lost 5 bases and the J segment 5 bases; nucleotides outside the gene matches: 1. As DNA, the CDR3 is TGTGCCAGCAGCCGGGACAGGGAAAACATTCAGTACTTC. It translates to CASSRDRENIQYF. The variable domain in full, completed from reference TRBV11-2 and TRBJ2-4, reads EAGVAQSPRYKIIEKRQSVAFWCNPISGHATLYWYQQILGQGPKLLIQFQNNGVVDDSQLPKDRFSAERLKGVDSTLKIQPAKLEDSAVYLCASSRDRENIQYFGAGTRLSVL.

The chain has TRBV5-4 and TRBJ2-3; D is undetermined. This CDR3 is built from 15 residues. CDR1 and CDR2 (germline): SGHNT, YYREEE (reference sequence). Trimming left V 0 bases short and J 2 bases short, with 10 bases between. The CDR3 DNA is TGTGCCAGCAGCTTGGACGTTTCCCCCACAGATACGCAGTATTTT. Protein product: CASSLDVSPTDTQYF.

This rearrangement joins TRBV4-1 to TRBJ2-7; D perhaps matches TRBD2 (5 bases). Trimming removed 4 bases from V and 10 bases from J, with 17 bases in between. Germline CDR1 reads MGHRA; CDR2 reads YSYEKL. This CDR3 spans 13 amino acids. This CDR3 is CASSLFPGRAQYF. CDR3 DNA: TGCGCCAGCAGCCTCTTTCCTGGGCGGGCCCAGTACTTC.

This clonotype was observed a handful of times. The DNA of the CDR3 is TGTGCCAGTAGTCAGGGAGGGGATTATGGCTACACCTTC. Translated, it gives CASSQGGDYGYTF. V is TRBV19 and J is TRBJ1-2; TRBD1 is a possible D gene (5 bases). With 5 bases removed from V and 5 bases from J, the gap between germline ends came to 12 bases. The CDR3 spans 13 residues. CDR1 LNHDA and CDR2 SQIVND come from the germline V gene (reference sequence).

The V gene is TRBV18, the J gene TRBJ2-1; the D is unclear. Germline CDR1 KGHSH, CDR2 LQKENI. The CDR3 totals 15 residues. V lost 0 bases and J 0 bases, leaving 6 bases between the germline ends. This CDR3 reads CASSPPASSYNEQFF. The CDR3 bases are TGTGCCAGCTCACCACCTGCGAGCTCCTACAATGAGCAGTTCTTC.